These T cell receptor beta chains were read from a single sample in a study of shared clonotypes between healthy human individuals. The repertoire was sequenced with immunoSEQ multiplex PCR; TCRdb's copy has only in-frame clones and lacks some. The repertoire includes some 1.5 million clones, about 96% of them detected once, and 1.2% sits in the top ten. Sequenced material: naive CD4+ T cells sorted from blood. The receptors stem from a young man in good health. The CDR3 runs from the conserved cysteine through the conserved F or W. A D gene is named only where the DNA matches it firmly. A row's size may be missing; if present it is once, few, many or a size class.

j_call v_call d_call clone_size cdr3_nt cdr3_aa
TRBJ1-1 TRBV5-1 . . TGCGCCAGCAGCACCGGCCCGGGGAGAACTGAAGCTTTCTTT CASSTGPGRTEAFF
TRBJ1-4 TRBV15 . . TGTGCCACCAGCAGGCCCAATGAAAAACTGTTTTTT CATSRPNEKLFF
TRBJ2-5 TRBV9 TRBD2 . TGTGCCAGCAGCGTGGCAGGGGGTTACCTAGCGGGAGGGTATCCAGAGACCCAGTACTTC CASSVAGGYLAGGYPETQYF
TRBJ2-1 TRBV18 TRBD2 . TGTGCCAGCTCATCGAGACTAGCGGGAGGCGTCAGCGATGAGCAGTTCTTC CASSSRLAGGVSDEQFF
TRBJ2-3 TRBV11-3 TRBD2 . TGTGCCAGCAGCTTAGGGGGACTAGCGGGGAAGGTGGATACGCAGTATTTT CASSLGGLAGKVDTQYF
TRBJ2-5 TRBV5-1 . . TGCGCCAGCAGCCCCGGGGTGGGAAGCGAGACCCAGTACTTC CASSPGVGSETQYF
TRBJ2-1 TRBV5-1 TRBD1 . TGCGCCAGCAGCTCTAACAGGGGCGCGATAAACAATGAGCAGTTCTTC CASSSNRGAINNEQFF
TRBJ1-2 TRBV28 TRBD1 . TGTGCCAGCAGTCGCCCGGGACAGGGGAACTATGGCTACACCTTC CASSRPGQGNYGYTF
TRBJ2-1 TRBV4-1 . . TGCGCCAGCAGAAACTCCCGATTAGTCGATGAGCAGTTCTTC CASRNSRLVDEQFF
TRBJ2-3 TRBV19 . . TGTGCCAGTGGGAGCGGGAGCACAGATACGCAGTATTTT CASGSGSTDTQYF
TRBJ2-7 TRBV7-9 . . TGTGCCAGCAGCTTAGTCAGCAGGACTTCCTACGAGCAGTACTTC CASSLVSRTSYEQYF
TRBJ2-3 TRBV5-4 TRBD2 . TGTGCCAGCAGCCTGACTAGCGGGAGGAGCACAGATACGCAGTATTTT CASSLTSGRSTDTQYF
TRBJ2-1 TRBV7-9 . . TGTGCCAGCAGCCCAGAGGGACGGTTAGGAGGCTCCTACAATGAGCAGTTCTTC CASSPEGRLGGSYNEQFF
TRBJ2-5 TRBV6-5 TRBD1 . TGTGCCAGCAGTTCCATATTGACAGGGGTCGGGGAGACCCAGTACTTC CASSSILTGVGETQYF
TRBJ2-2 TRBV2 TRBD2 . TGTGCCACCACCCCAAGGAGGCGGGAGAGGGTCGGGGAGCTGTTTTTT CATTPRRRERVGELFF
TRBJ1-5 TRBV4-1 . few TGCGCCAGCAGCCAAGTGGGTCCAGGGTCCCAGCCCCAGCATTTT CASSQVGPGSQPQHF
TRBJ2-1 TRBV28 . . TGTGCCAGCAGTTTAGGCGGGTCCCCCGGGAGAACGGGCAATGAGCAGTTCTTC CASSLGGSPGRTGNEQFF
TRBJ2-2 TRBV9 . . TGTGCCAGCAGCGCCGCCCATTGGGCTGGGGAGCTGTTTTTT CASSAAHWAGELFF
TRBJ2-3 TRBV6-5 TRBD2 . TGTGCCAGCAGGACTAGCGGGCGTGGGGGCACGCAGTATTTT CASRTSGRGGTQYF
TRBJ2-1 TRBV28 . . TGTGCCAGCAGTTTATTGGCGGGGATGGAGAAGGTATTCTTCTTC CASSLLAGMEKVFFF
TRBJ1-4 TRBV18 . . TGTGCCAGCTCACCGGGCAGACTAAATGAAAAACTGTTTTTT CASSPGRLNEKLFF
TRBJ2-5 TRBV6-6 . . TGTGCCAGCAGTTTCTCCAGGGGTGGGGTAGAGACCCAGTACTTC CASSFSRGGVETQYF
TRBJ2-7 TRBV7-9 TRBD2 . TGTGCCAGCCCCCCGGGACTAGCGGGAGGGCCGACCTACGAGCAGTACTTC CASPPGLAGGPTYEQYF
TRBJ2-7 TRBV11-2 TRBD1 . TGTGCCAGCAGCTTAGACCCGGGACAGGGGCCCTACGAGCAGTACTTC CASSLDPGQGPYEQYF
TRBJ1-2 TRBV19 . . TGTGCCAGTAGTGGACACCCAAACTATGGCTACACCTTC CASSGHPNYGYTF
TRBJ2-2 TRBV5-6 . . TGTGCCAGCAGCTTGGTAGGGAGGAACACCGGGGAGCTGTTTTTT CASSLVGRNTGELFF
TRBJ1-1 TRBV11-2 . . TGTGCCAGCAGCTCCCTGGGGGGGGGCCGGTACACTGAAGCTTTCTTT CASSSLGGGRYTEAFF
TRBJ1-3 TRBV5-1 TRBD1 . TGCGCCAGCAGCTCCCGGACAGGGCAGGCTGGAAACACCATATATTTT CASSSRTGQAGNTIYF
TRBJ1-1 TRBV6-5 . . TGTGCCAGCAGTTCCTCGTTATTACACCGTGAAGCTTTCTTT CASSSSLLHREAFF
TRBJ1-3 TRBV7-6 . . TGTGCCAGCAGCTTAGGACTGGGAAACACCATATATTTT CASSLGLGNTIYF